Detailed here is one TCR beta chain. This table comes from immunoSEQ multiplex PCR, and its TCRdb copy is limited to in-frame clones, with some not included. The table lists 88,000 or so clones, 65% to 90% of them singletons. The sample belongs to a study of blood T cell repertoires in COVID-19. Across the study: Italy, Spain and the United States were the sources of the convalescent and acute COVID-19 samples.

This CDR3 is 13 amino acids long. In germline, CDR1 is ENHRY, CDR2 SYGVKD. The junction had 7 bases not matched to a gene; V was cut back by 8 bases and J by 6 bases. Specimen: peripheral blood. This chain uses TRBV10-3 with TRBJ2-7, with 10 bases aligning to TRBD2. The sequence derives from a man aged 55 to 70 with acute or convalescent COVID-19. The CDR3 DNA reads as TGTGCCATCGGTTCTAGCGGGAGTGGCGAGCAGTACTTC. This codes for CAIGSSGSGEQYF.